Shown below are 5 T cell receptor beta chains from a single sample sequenced in a study of T cells in Graves' hyperthyroidism and ophthalmopathy. Template material for amplifying TCR beta CDR3 regions consisted of RNA transcripts. HTBI primers were the set used in a first-round RT-PCR of the TCR CDR3. One entry per CDR3 protein results from TCRdb running MiXCR on the multiplex PCR reads. The sample records roughly 530,000 distinct CDR3 sequences, more than 15% being singletons. Material for sequencing was blood. The receptor set was obtained from a woman under 30 with Graves' ophthalmopathy.

In this sample, this clonotype turned up many times. J is TRBJ2-3 and V is TRBV18, with 7 positions matching TRBD1. Germline assignment: CDR1 KGHSH and CDR2 LQKENI. V trimming: 3 bases; J trimming: 6 bases; junction bases outside the gene matches: 9. There are 15 residues in the CDR3. CDR3 sequence reads: CASSPNRGDRDTQYF. The CDR3, as DNA: TGTGCCAGCTCACCCAACAGGGGTGACAGGGATACGCAGTATTTT.

This clonotype has a handful of counts. The V and J genes are TRBV9 and TRBJ2-7, with TRBD2 as a possible D gene (6 bases). The CDR3 runs 15 residues. The V gene lost 1 base and the J gene lost 4 bases, with 15 bases spanning the gap. The germline CDR1 and CDR2 sequences are SGDLS and YYNGEE. In DNA form, the CDR3 reads TGTGCCAGCAGCGTAAGTGCCGGGGAGGCGTACGAGCAGTACTTC. It codes for CASSVSAGEAYEQYF. Together with reference TRBV9 and TRBJ2-7, the CDR3 gives the full variable domain: DSGVTQTPKHLITATGQRVTLRCSPRSGDLSVYWYQQSLDQGLQFLIQYYNGEERAKGNILERFSAQQFPDLHSELNLSSLELGDSALYFCASSVSAGEAYEQYFGPGTRLTVT.

This clonotype occurred a few times. The gene calls are TRBV3-1 and TRBJ2-3; TRBD1 matches at 7 bases. From germline, CDR1 is LGHDT and CDR2 YNNKEL (reference sequence). CDR3 length: 18 residues. Losses at the gene ends were 0 bases for V and 2 bases for J; bases not matched to a gene: 11. CDR3 coding DNA: TGTGCCAGCAGCCAAGAATGGGGACAGCGCCCATTCACAGATACGCAGTATTTT. Translation gives CASSQEWGQRPFTDTQYF.

The rearrangement links TRBV30 to TRBJ1-1; D is possibly TRBD1 (5 bases). The CDR3 sequence is 13 residues long. Trimming removed 1 base at V and 10 bases at J, with 16 bases between. Germline V gives CDR1 GTSNPN, CDR2 SVGIG (reference sequence). The CDR3 nucleotides read TGTGCCTGGAGTGGAGGTAGGGACGATGGAGCTTTCTTT. Amino acid sequence: CAWSGGRDDGAFF.

This clonotype was picked up many times. The V call is TRBV27, the J call TRBJ2-5; 8 nucleotides align to TRBD2. With 6 bases clipped from V and 0 bases from J, the junction kept 6 bases outside the gene matches. Looked up from germline, CDR1 is MNHEY and CDR2 is SMNVEV (reference sequence). This CDR3 has 15 amino acids. CDR3 DNA: TGTGCCAGCAGAATAGCGGGGACGTACCAAGAGACCCAGTACTTC. Its translation: CASRIAGTYQETQYF.